A selection of T cell receptor beta chains follows, all from one sample in a study of cytotoxic CD8 clonotypes in ibrutinib-treated CLL. Sequencing was performed with immunoSEQ multiplex PCR; in TCRdb, only in-frame clones are kept and a portion is missing. The sample shows around 140,000 clones, 70% to 90% of them seen only once. This sample comprised PBMCs, obtained after 24 months of ibrutinib treatment. Receptors were obtained from a human donor with chronic lymphocytic leukemia. Both conserved end residues are trimmed from each CDR3.

v_call | cdr3_length | cdr3_aa
TRBV5-1 | 14 | ASSLVGGAHQETQY
TRBV7-2 | 13 | ASSLESTTGRIAF
TRBV19 | 11 | AVRDRSSYEQY
TRBV11-1 | 10 | ASSLASYEQY
TRBV4-1 | 13 | ASSQDVFGDTEAF
TRBV5-4 | 13 | ASSLGPGSKQGYT
TRBV6-5 | 11 | ASTLWSGSGYT
TRBV28 | 11 | ASRTGGKETQY
TRBV9 | 13 | ASSAVGGSGNTIY
TRBV7-2 | 14 | ASSLVVAGRSNEQF
TRBV28 | 14 | ASSPIRDRDAQKAF
TRBV4-3 | 14 | ASSQDWTGFANEQF
TRBV4-2 | 18 | ASSQDGVRGPRLAKNIQY
TRBV9 | 12 | ASSPQGTSYEQY
TRBV5-1 | 12 | ASSPGGANTEAF
TRBV27 | 14 | ASSSSGTGPSYEQY
TRBV19 | 12 | ASSREGSYNEQF
TRBV7-3 | 13 | ASSLTAGVGNEQF
TRBV2 | 19 | ASSEWGRGQQGRGAKNIQY
TRBV5-1 | 11 | ASCNQGNTEAF
TRBV6-6 | 11 | ASSYAGSYEQY
TRBV7-2 | 14 | ASSLEGNSGANVLT
TRBV7-2 | 12 | ASSRYRVGYGYT
TRBV18 | 13 | ASSPTGTSGYEQY
TRBV6-1 | 13 | ASSAGGGFVNEQF
TRBV9 | 13 | ASSTQGTAYNEQF
TRBV10-3 | 17 | AISEPRRTGGSSDYGYT
TRBV5-1 | 13 | ASSLDGQQNTEAF
TRBV2 | 12 | ASCFLSTNEKLF
TRBV18 | 12 | ASSPEDRSNEQF
TRBV2 | 14 | ASSETTSGIQETQY
TRBV28 | 12 | ASSLGTGGREQY
TRBV28 | 12 | ASSYPGQLYGYT